The clone carrying this T cell receptor beta chain appeared many times. Its matching antigen is unknown. In TCRdb, the PCR reads were re-called with MiXCR into one record per CDR3 protein. Of about 40,000 distinct CDR3 sequences in the sample, around 18% are singletons; the top ten hold about 6.2%. This record belongs to a study of molecular identifiers for immune sequencing clone quantification. Study-wide points: Clones that exceeded 20 RNA copies held over 97% of effector molecules, yet under 1% in naive cells. Jurkat TCR RNA spiked in from one cell could reportedly be detected among some 1 million naive cells.

The V segment lost 5 bases and the J segment 7 bases; nucleotides outside the gene matches: 10. CDR3 length: 15 residues. Germline-derived CDR1 and CDR2 are MDHEN and SYDVKM. In the sort, naive CD8 T cells were defined as CD8+CD4-CCR7+CD45RA+. Input material: naive CD8+ T cells from blood, with Jurkat cell RNA spiked in. The subset here: FACS-sorted CD8+CD4-CCR7+CD45RA+ naive T cells. The receptor's source is a human donor in good health. Some libraries in this study had Jurkat cell RNA spiked in. The chain couples TRBV28 to TRBJ2-2; 7 bases agree with TRBD1. The CDR3 spells CASSTTGVLDGELFF. The CDR3 nucleotides are TGTGCCAGCAGTACTACAGGGGTACTCGACGGGGAGCTGTTTTTT.